A single sample is the source of the 9 T cell receptor beta chains below, sequenced in a study of OX40 agonist ivuxolimab in advanced cancers. The protocol was immunoSEQ multiplex PCR, while the TCRdb copy is restricted to in-frame clones and leaves out a portion. The sample lists 72,000 or so clones, roughly four fifths occurring once. The source was CD4+ or CD8+ T cells sorted from blood, collected in a trial of the OX40 agonist ivuxolimab. The receptors shown here come from an adult with an advanced solid tumor such as melanoma, head and neck, liver or kidney cancer.

The chain joins TRBV7-9 to TRBJ2-1; 9 positions agree with TRBD2. Losses at the gene ends were 3 bases for V and 9 bases for J; bases not matched to a gene: 9. This CDR3 has 15 residues. CDR1 is SEHNR and CDR2 is FQNEAQ in the germline V gene (reference sequence). CDR3 residues: CASSFPGGGASEQFF. Written as DNA, the CDR3 is TGTGCCAGCAGCTTTCCCGGCGGGGGGGCCAGTGAGCAGTTCTTC.

This chain connects TRBV14 to TRBJ1-1, with D unresolved. The CDR3 is 17 residues long. Trimming shortened V by 3 bases and J by 10 bases, and 27 bases separated the two germline ends. In germline, CDR1 is SGHDN, CDR2 FVKESK. CDR3 protein: CASSHAWDPSRPEVAFF. The CDR3 DNA follows: TGTGCCAGCAGCCACGCATGGGATCCATCCCGGCCCGAGGTAGCTTTCTTT.

The count of this clone is one. This chain joins TRBV27 and TRBJ1-2; no reliable D call. The CDR3 consists of 12 residues. Germline V gene sequence: CDR1 MNHEY, CDR2 SMNVEV (reference sequence). V shed 3 bases and J shed 8 bases, with 10 bases lying between them. Written as DNA, the CDR3 is TGTGCCAGCAGTTTGTTAGGGAACGGCTACACCTTC. Translation: CASSLLGNGYTF.

The gene calls are TRBV4-2 and TRBJ2-3, with 7 bases that match TRBD2. CDR1 is LGHNA and CDR2 is YNFKEQ in the germline V gene. This CDR3 is built from 13 residues. The junction had 3 bases not matched to a gene; V was cut back by 5 bases and J by 4 bases. CDR3 DNA sequence: TGTGCCAGCAGCTTGGGGGGGGCAGATACGCAGTATTTT. Protein product: CASSLGGADTQYF.

CDR3 protein: CASSDRGRSNTGELFF. The CDR3 DNA sequence: TGTGCCAGCAGTGACAGGGGGCGGTCGAACACCGGGGAGCTGTTTTTT. V usage is TRBV2 and J usage is TRBJ2-2; 8 bases are a match to TRBD1. In germline, CDR1 is SNHLY, CDR2 FYNNEI. The CDR3 contains 16 residues. Trimming took 3 bases from V and 0 from J; bases not matched to a gene: 3.

This clone was detected only a few times. The chain recombines TRBV5-1 with TRBJ1-5; a possible D gene is TRBD1 (5 bases). Between the trimmed V and J ends, which lost 1 base and 2 bases, there was a span of 13 bases. Germline V CDR1 and CDR2: SGHRS, YFSETQ. The CDR3 runs 16 residues. The CDR3 sequence: CASSLLGGEGNQPQHF. CDR3 DNA sequence: TGCGCCAGCAGCTTGCTGGGAGGGGAGGGCAATCAGCCCCAGCATTTT.

This sequence joins TRBV28 and TRBJ1-3, with TRBD1 matching over 12 bases. Germline V lookup: CDR1 MDHEN, CDR2 SYDVKM. The CDR3 has 17 residues. The V segment lost 6 bases and the J segment 4 bases; nucleotides outside the gene matches: 10. CDR3 amino acids: CASRPTGTGGTGNTIYF. The CDR3 nucleotides read TGTGCCAGCAGACCTACAGGGACAGGGGGCACAGGAAACACCATATATTTT.

This chain connects TRBV6-5 to TRBJ1-5, with no clear D. V dropped 0 bases and J dropped 0 bases, with 9 bases sitting between them. Germline assignment: CDR1 MNHEY and CDR2 SVGAGI. There are 16 residues in the CDR3. For the CDR3, the DNA is TGTGCCAGCAGTTACTCGATGACACCTAGCAATCAGCCCCAGCATTTT. It is translated as CASSYSMTPSNQPQHF.

The V call is TRBV2, the J call TRBJ1-1; D is uncertain. This CDR3 comprises 15 residues. Trimming removed 2 bases from V and 1 base from J, with 11 bases in between. CDR1 SNHLY and CDR2 FYNNEI come from the germline V gene. CDR3 loop: CASSETPASNTEAFF. In DNA, the CDR3 is TGTGCCAGCAGTGAAACTCCCGCCTCGAACACTGAAGCTTTCTTT.